This TCR beta chain appears in the sequencing data of a study of OX40 agonist ivuxolimab in advanced cancers. Study in general: Patients assigned to dose escalation were diagnosed with hepatocellular carcinoma, melanoma, renal cell or head and neck cancer. Patients achieving partial responses numbered three: one hepatocellular carcinoma case and two cutaneous melanoma cases.

Profiling relied on immunoSEQ multiplex PCR, and the TCRdb table lists in-frame clones only, not all of them. The sample gives approximately 82,000 clones, roughly 90% of which show up once; roughly 0.6% is in the top ten. On this clone: Its cognate antigen is unknown.

General study points: It was also the case that some nonresponders had low normalized T-cell clonal expansion.

CDR1 is SGHKS and CDR2 is YYEKEE in the germline V gene (reference sequence). Losses at the gene ends were 4 bases for V and 4 bases for J; bases not matched to a gene: 8. There are 15 residues in the CDR3. This clonotype was obtained from an adult with an advanced solid tumor such as melanoma, head and neck, liver or kidney cancer. This chain joins TRBV5-5 and TRBJ2-7, with 10 positions matching TRBD1. Here the sequenced sample was CD4+ or CD8+ T cells sorted from blood, taken in a trial of the OX40 agonist ivuxolimab. CDR3 amino acids: CASSRQGAWTYEQYF. Written as DNA, the CDR3 is TGTGCCAGCAGCCGACAGGGGGCATGGACTTACGAGCAGTACTTC.